This record looks at one T cell receptor (beta chain) sequence and its context. These data come from a study of tumor-infiltrating lymphocytes in primary liver carcinoma. Both blood RNA, taken from unsorted whole blood, and germline DNA were extracted. Using a constant-region primer together with ProtoScript II reverse transcriptase, TCR beta cDNA was made from 500 ng of total RNA. Three nested multiplex PCR rounds, a slightly modified ARM-PCR method, built the TCR beta libraries. TCRdb itself ran the multiplex PCR reads through MiXCR, one entry per CDR3 protein. The sample consists of about 330,000 distinct CDR3 sequences, approximately 64% of them appearing once. This TCR was sampled from a man aged 40-50 years with primary liver carcinoma and hepatitis B virus infection. Source material: peripheral blood.

CDR3 coding DNA: TGTGCCAGCAGCCTCATCGGGGAGCTGTTTTTT. Its translation is CASSLIGELFF. The chain joins TRBV11-2 to TRBJ2-2; D is unresolved. The CDR3 has 11 residues. V lost 5 bases to trimming and J lost 7 bases, with 5 bases between them. Germline assignment: CDR1 SGHAT and CDR2 FQNNGV. Combining the CDR3 with reference TRBV11-2 and TRBJ2-2 gives the whole variable domain EAGVAQSPRYKIIEKRQSVAFWCNPISGHATLYWYQQILGQGPKLLIQFQNNGVVDDSQLPKDRFSAERLKGVDSTLKIQPAKLEDSAVYLCASSLIGELFFGEGSRLTVL.